This T cell receptor (beta chain) was recorded in a study of blood T cell repertoires in COVID-19. Study information: Acute and convalescent COVID-19 samples came from the United States, Italy and Spain. The analysed material was cDNA or gDNA that came from T cells, B-cell-depleted T cells, or PBMCs.

V lost 2 bases to trimming and J lost 6 bases; unmatched junction nucleotides: 4. The CDR3 length is 15 residues. CDR1 is SGHDT, CDR2 YYEEEE, per germline. Authors' processing steps: Reference gene primer amplification gave estimated nucleated cell counts. Sequencing was performed with immunoSEQ multiplex PCR; in TCRdb, only in-frame clones are kept and a portion is missing. That table is the source of V, J and clone size, and D and trimming were worked out from the DNA. This sample has around 140,000 clones, with roughly 90% found just once. The gene calls are TRBV5-6 and TRBJ2-1; 11 nucleotides line up with TRBD1. What was sequenced was peripheral blood. This clonotype was obtained from a man in his sixties or seventies with active COVID-19. The CDR3 loop reads CASSFGQGAINEQFF. Here the CDR3 DNA reads TGTGCCAGCAGCTTTGGACAGGGGGCGATCAATGAGCAGTTCTTC.